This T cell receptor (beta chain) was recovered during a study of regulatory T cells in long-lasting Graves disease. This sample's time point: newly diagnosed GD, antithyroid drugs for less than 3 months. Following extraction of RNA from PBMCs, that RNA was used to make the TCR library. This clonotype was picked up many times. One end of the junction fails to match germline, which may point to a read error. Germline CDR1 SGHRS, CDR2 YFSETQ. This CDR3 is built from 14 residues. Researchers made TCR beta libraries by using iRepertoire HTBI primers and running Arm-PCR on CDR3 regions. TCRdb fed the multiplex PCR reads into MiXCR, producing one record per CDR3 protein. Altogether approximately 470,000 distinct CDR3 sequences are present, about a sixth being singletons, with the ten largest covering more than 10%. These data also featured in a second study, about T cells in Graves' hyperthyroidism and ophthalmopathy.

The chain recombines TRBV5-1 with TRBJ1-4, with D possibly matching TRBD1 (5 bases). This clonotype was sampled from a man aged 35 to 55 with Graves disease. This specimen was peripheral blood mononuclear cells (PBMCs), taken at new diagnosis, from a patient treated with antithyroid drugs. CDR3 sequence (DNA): TGTGCCAGCAGCTTAGCGAGGGGCCGGGAAAAACTGTTTTTT. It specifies CASSLARGREKLFF. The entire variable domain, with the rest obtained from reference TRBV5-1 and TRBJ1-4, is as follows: KAGVTQTPRYLIKTRGQQVTLSCSPISGHRSVSWYQQTPGQGLQFLFEYFSETQRNKGNFPGRFSGRQFSNSRSEMNVSTLELGDSALYLCASSLARGREKLFFGSGTQLSVL.